These T cell receptor beta chains were read from a single sample in a study of T cell responses to AZD1222 COVID-19 vaccine. The method was immunoSEQ multiplex PCR; TCRdb's version includes in-frame clones alone and lacks a portion of them. The sample shows approximately 120,000 clones, about nine tenths of them seen only once. The sample consisted of peripheral blood, taken on day 0 of AZD1222 vaccination. The receptors were sampled from an adult in good health. The CDR3 runs from the conserved cysteine through the conserved F or W. Fields, in order: V gene, J gene, clone size, D gene, CDR3 DNA, CDR3 protein. A D gene is named only where the DNA matches it firmly. Clone size is not always given. Where it is, it says once, few, many or a class for expanded clones.

v_gene: TRBV4-3; j_gene: TRBJ2-7; abundance: .; d_gene: .; CDR3nt: TGCGCCAGCAGCCAAGGGGTGCAGGGTTACGAGCAGTACTTC; CDR3aa: CASSQGVQGYEQYF
v_gene: TRBV12-3/TRBV12-4; j_gene: TRBJ2-7; abundance: .; d_gene: .; CDR3nt: TGTGCCAGCAGCGAGAGGCCGGGGTACGAGCAGTACTTC; CDR3aa: CASSERPGYEQYF
v_gene: TRBV4-1; j_gene: TRBJ2-3; abundance: .; d_gene: .; CDR3nt: TGCGCCAGCAGCCAGTTCGCTAGCCTCAGCACAGATACGCAGTATTTT; CDR3aa: CASSQFASLSTDTQYF
v_gene: TRBV10-3; j_gene: TRBJ2-3; abundance: .; d_gene: TRBD1; CDR3nt: TGTGCCATCAGTGATCCGGGACAGCGCACAGATACGCAGTATTTT; CDR3aa: CAISDPGQRTDTQYF
v_gene: TRBV28; j_gene: TRBJ1-4; abundance: once; d_gene: .; CDR3nt: TGTGCCACCCTAAATGAAAAACTGTTTTTT; CDR3aa: CATLNEKLFF
v_gene: TRBV28; j_gene: TRBJ1-5; abundance: .; d_gene: .; CDR3nt: TGTGCCAGCAGAGGAGGGGGGGGCAATCAGCCCCAGCATTTT; CDR3aa: CASRGGGGNQPQHF
v_gene: TRBV5-1; j_gene: TRBJ2-5; abundance: once; d_gene: .; CDR3nt: TGCGCCAGCAGCTTGGCACCTTCTGGGAGCGGAGAGACCCAGTACTTC; CDR3aa: CASSLAPSGSGETQYF
v_gene: TRBV5-6; j_gene: TRBJ2-7; abundance: .; d_gene: .; CDR3nt: TGTGCCAGCAGCCGAATGCTCACAGCTCCCTACGAGCAGTACTTC; CDR3aa: CASSRMLTAPYEQYF
v_gene: TRBV19; j_gene: TRBJ1-5; abundance: .; d_gene: TRBD1; CDR3nt: TGTGCCAGTAGTATCACAGGGGCTCTCGTGGCATTGCCCCAGCATTTT; CDR3aa: CASSITGALVALPQHF
v_gene: TRBV6-4; j_gene: TRBJ1-4; abundance: .; d_gene: .; CDR3nt: TGTGCCAGCAGGCGGGGCCTAACAGCGGGGGAATTCCGAAAACTGTTTTTT; CDR3aa: CASRRGLTAGEFRKLFF
v_gene: TRBV18; j_gene: TRBJ1-3; abundance: .; d_gene: .; CDR3nt: TGTGCCAGCTCCCTCGCGGCTCTGGGAAACACCATATATTTT; CDR3aa: CASSLAALGNTIYF
v_gene: TRBV12-3/TRBV12-4; j_gene: TRBJ1-4; abundance: .; d_gene: TRBD1; CDR3nt: TGTGCCAGCTGCAGGGGGACTAATGAAAAACTGTTTTTT; CDR3aa: CASCRGTNEKLFF
v_gene: TRBV28; j_gene: TRBJ1-2; abundance: .; d_gene: TRBD1; CDR3nt: TGTGCCAGCAGTTCCCTACAGGGGGCGACCGGTTCGCTTAACTATGGCTACACCTTC; CDR3aa: CASSSLQGATGSLNYGYTF
v_gene: TRBV28; j_gene: TRBJ1-6; abundance: .; d_gene: .; CDR3nt: TGTGCCAGCAGTTTACGCACCAGGGGTCCGGAGGTTTATAATTCACCCCTCCACTTT; CDR3aa: CASSLRTRGPEVYNSPLHF
v_gene: TRBV2; j_gene: TRBJ2-7; abundance: .; d_gene: .; CDR3nt: TGTGCCAGCAGTGAAGGTTCGGGGTTGTACGAGCAGTACTTC; CDR3aa: CASSEGSGLYEQYF
v_gene: TRBV6-1; j_gene: TRBJ1-1; abundance: .; d_gene: .; CDR3nt: TGTGCCAGCAGTGAAGAAGGCAGGGGTGGCACTGAAGCTTTCTTT; CDR3aa: CASSEEGRGGTEAFF
v_gene: TRBV27; j_gene: TRBJ2-7; abundance: .; d_gene: TRBD2; CDR3nt: TGTGCCAGCAGTTTATCGGCGGGACTAGCGAAGCAGTACTTC; CDR3aa: CASSLSAGLAKQYF
v_gene: TRBV6-2/TRBV6-3; j_gene: TRBJ2-3; abundance: .; d_gene: .; CDR3nt: TGTGCCAGCAGTTCGGGGACTCAATCACCCGGTACGCAGTATTTT; CDR3aa: CASSSGTQSPGTQYF
v_gene: TRBV2; j_gene: TRBJ1-6; abundance: .; d_gene: .; CDR3nt: TGTGCCAGCAATACCTATAATTCACCCCTCCACTTT; CDR3aa: CASNTYNSPLHF
v_gene: TRBV9; j_gene: TRBJ1-1; abundance: .; d_gene: .; CDR3nt: TGTGCCAGCAGCGAAGACACTGAAGCTTTCTTT; CDR3aa: CASSEDTEAFF
v_gene: TRBV6-2/TRBV6-3; j_gene: TRBJ2-1; abundance: .; d_gene: TRBD2; CDR3nt: TGTGCCAGCAGTTACTCGGGACTAGCGGGTTACAATGAGCAGTTCTTC; CDR3aa: CASSYSGLAGYNEQFF
v_gene: TRBV9; j_gene: TRBJ1-1; abundance: .; d_gene: TRBD1; CDR3nt: TGTGCCAGCAGCGGGACAGGGATCGAAGCTTTCTTT; CDR3aa: CASSGTGIEAFF
v_gene: TRBV6-4; j_gene: TRBJ1-1; abundance: once; d_gene: .; CDR3nt: TGTGCCAGCAGCTTCAGTCTGAACACTGAAGCTTTCTTT; CDR3aa: CASSFSLNTEAFF
v_gene: TRBV19; j_gene: TRBJ1-5; abundance: .; d_gene: .; CDR3nt: TGTGCCAGTAGTAGCCCGGGGGGGAATCAGCCCCAGCATTTT; CDR3aa: CASSSPGGNQPQHF
v_gene: TRBV3-1/TRBV3-2; j_gene: TRBJ2-5; abundance: once; d_gene: TRBD2; CDR3nt: TGTGCCAGCAGGACACAGCGGGGGGCACAAGAGACCCAGTACTTC; CDR3aa: CASRTQRGAQETQYF
v_gene: TRBV5-6; j_gene: TRBJ1-6; abundance: .; d_gene: .; CDR3nt: TGTGCCAGCAGCCCCGGGCCCCTTTCACCCCTCCACTTT; CDR3aa: CASSPGPLSPLHF
v_gene: TRBV7-9; j_gene: TRBJ2-3; abundance: .; d_gene: TRBD2; CDR3nt: TGTGCCAGCAGCATAGCGGGTAGCACAGATACGCAGTATTTT; CDR3aa: CASSIAGSTDTQYF
v_gene: TRBV27; j_gene: TRBJ1-6; abundance: .; d_gene: TRBD1; CDR3nt: TGTGCCAGCAGTACCGACAGGGGGCAATCACCCCTCCACTTT; CDR3aa: CASSTDRGQSPLHF
v_gene: TRBV7-3; j_gene: TRBJ1-6; abundance: .; d_gene: .; CDR3nt: TGTGCCAGCAGCTTATCGGAAGGAGCTCCGTATAATTCACCCCTCCACTTT; CDR3aa: CASSLSEGAPYNSPLHF
v_gene: TRBV11-2; j_gene: TRBJ2-5; abundance: .; d_gene: .; CDR3nt: TGTGCCAGCAGCTTAGGACACCAAGAGACCCAGTACTTC; CDR3aa: CASSLGHQETQYF
v_gene: TRBV7-2; j_gene: TRBJ1-4; abundance: .; d_gene: .; CDR3nt: TGTGCCAGCAGCCCTTCGACAGGAACTAATGAAAAACTGTTTTTT; CDR3aa: CASSPSTGTNEKLFF
v_gene: TRBV5-1; j_gene: TRBJ1-1; abundance: many; d_gene: TRBD1; CDR3nt: TGCGCCAGCAGCTTTGGGACAGGGATGACTTTCTTT; CDR3aa: CASSFGTGMTFF
v_gene: TRBV6-6; j_gene: TRBJ2-3; abundance: few; d_gene: .; CDR3nt: TGTGCCAGCAGCCCACAATATTCAGATACGCAGTATTTT; CDR3aa: CASSPQYSDTQYF
v_gene: TRBV5-4; j_gene: TRBJ2-5; abundance: once; d_gene: TRBD1; CDR3nt: TGTGCCAGCAGCCCCGACAGGGGGCAAGGAGAGACCCAGTACTTC; CDR3aa: CASSPDRGQGETQYF
v_gene: TRBV4-3; j_gene: TRBJ1-4; abundance: .; d_gene: TRBD1; CDR3nt: TGCGCCAGCAGCCAAGGGGACAGGGATAATGAAAAACTGTTTTTT; CDR3aa: CASSQGDRDNEKLFF
v_gene: TRBV5-5; j_gene: TRBJ1-5; abundance: .; d_gene: .; CDR3nt: TGTGCCAGCAGCTTGGCGGCGGAGGGATACCAGCCCCAGCATTTT; CDR3aa: CASSLAAEGYQPQHF
v_gene: TRBV5-4; j_gene: TRBJ2-7; abundance: .; d_gene: .; CDR3nt: TGTGCCAGCAGCTTCCCCGGGATCGGCGAGCAGTACTTC; CDR3aa: CASSFPGIGEQYF
v_gene: TRBV30; j_gene: TRBJ2-1; abundance: .; d_gene: .; CDR3nt: TGTGCCTGGTCTGGCAATGAGCAGTTCTTC; CDR3aa: CAWSGNEQFF
v_gene: TRBV6-5; j_gene: TRBJ1-6; abundance: .; d_gene: .; CDR3nt: TGTGCCAGCCTGAGGACTGTTGGTTCACCCCTCCACTTT; CDR3aa: CASLRTVGSPLHF
v_gene: TRBV12-3/TRBV12-4; j_gene: TRBJ2-7; abundance: .; d_gene: .; CDR3nt: TGTGCCAGCAGTTCTGATCGTGGCGAGCAGTACTTC; CDR3aa: CASSSDRGEQYF
v_gene: TRBV19; j_gene: TRBJ2-5; abundance: few; d_gene: TRBD1; CDR3nt: TGTGCCAGTAGTTGGGGGCCCCGGGACAGTCAAGAGACCCAGTACTTC; CDR3aa: CASSWGPRDSQETQYF
v_gene: TRBV30; j_gene: TRBJ1-1; abundance: .; d_gene: .; CDR3nt: TGTGCCTGCCGCCGGGACCGATTGAACACTGAAGCTTTCTTT; CDR3aa: CACRRDRLNTEAFF
v_gene: TRBV19; j_gene: TRBJ1-3; abundance: .; d_gene: .; CDR3nt: TGTGCCAGTAGTTACAGGACAGTCTCCTCTGGAAACACCATATATTTT; CDR3aa: CASSYRTVSSGNTIYF
v_gene: TRBV13; j_gene: TRBJ1-1; abundance: .; d_gene: .; CDR3nt: TGTGCCAGCAGCCCCTTCCCCCGGGGCAGACCTAACACTGAAGCTTTCTTT; CDR3aa: CASSPFPRGRPNTEAFF
v_gene: TRBV5-4; j_gene: TRBJ2-7; abundance: .; d_gene: TRBD2; CDR3nt: TGTGCCAGCAGCTCAGGCGGGGGGGCCTACGAGCAGTACTTC; CDR3aa: CASSSGGGAYEQYF
v_gene: TRBV6-5; j_gene: TRBJ1-1; abundance: once; d_gene: .; CDR3nt: TGTGCCAGCACCCCCGACCGAGGTAGGACGACCGCTTTCTTT; CDR3aa: CASTPDRGRTTAFF
v_gene: TRBV5-1; j_gene: TRBJ2-3; abundance: .; d_gene: .; CDR3nt: TGCGCCAGCAGCTGGGGGATGACTAGCACAGATACGCAGTATTTT; CDR3aa: CASSWGMTSTDTQYF
v_gene: TRBV3-1/TRBV3-2; j_gene: TRBJ2-1; abundance: .; d_gene: .; CDR3nt: TGTGCCAGCAGCCCACCTCTGGCCGACCCTTATGAGCAGTTCTTC; CDR3aa: CASSPPLADPYEQFF
v_gene: TRBV30; j_gene: TRBJ1-5; abundance: .; d_gene: .; CDR3nt: TGTGCCTGGAGCAGGGTTGGGACGGGCAATCAGCCCCAGCATTTT; CDR3aa: CAWSRVGTGNQPQHF
v_gene: TRBV27; j_gene: TRBJ1-5; abundance: .; d_gene: .; CDR3nt: TGTGCCAGCTCCCTGACCGGGGAGGCTTTGAATCAGCCCCAGCATTTT; CDR3aa: CASSLTGEALNQPQHF
v_gene: TRBV28; j_gene: TRBJ1-6; abundance: .; d_gene: TRBD1; CDR3nt: TGTGCCAGCAGTTTAGACAGGGTTGACTCACCCCTCCACTTT; CDR3aa: CASSLDRVDSPLHF
v_gene: TRBV5-1; j_gene: TRBJ1-1; abundance: .; d_gene: .; CDR3nt: TGCGCCAGCAGCTTGGACAAGGGTTACACTGAAGCTTTCTTT; CDR3aa: CASSLDKGYTEAFF
v_gene: TRBV7-7; j_gene: TRBJ1-3; abundance: .; d_gene: .; CDR3nt: TGTGCCAGCAGCTCAGGGACTGGAAACACCATATATTTT; CDR3aa: CASSSGTGNTIYF
v_gene: TRBV12-3/TRBV12-4; j_gene: TRBJ2-7; abundance: .; d_gene: .; CDR3nt: TGTGCCAGCAGTTTTAGGTCTTCCTACGAGCAGTACTTC; CDR3aa: CASSFRSSYEQYF
v_gene: TRBV23-1; j_gene: TRBJ2-5; abundance: .; d_gene: .; CDR3nt: TGCGCCAGCAGTCAACGGGTCCGGAGGGCCCAAGAGACCCAGTACTTC; CDR3aa: CASSQRVRRAQETQYF
v_gene: TRBV20-1; j_gene: TRBJ2-1; abundance: once; d_gene: TRBD2; CDR3nt: TGCAGTGCCAGTGGACTAGCGGGAGCTCTAGATTACAATGAGCAGTTCTTC; CDR3aa: CSASGLAGALDYNEQFF
v_gene: TRBV24-1; j_gene: TRBJ2-1; abundance: .; d_gene: TRBD2; CDR3nt: TGTGCCACCAGTGACACTAGCGGGAACCACAATGAGCAGTTCTTC; CDR3aa: CATSDTSGNHNEQFF
v_gene: TRBV7-2; j_gene: TRBJ2-3; abundance: once; d_gene: .; CDR3nt: TGTGCCAGCAGCACCCGGGGTAGCCCAGATACGCAGTATTTT; CDR3aa: CASSTRGSPDTQYF
v_gene: TRBV11-3; j_gene: TRBJ2-1; abundance: few; d_gene: TRBD2; CDR3nt: TGTGCCAGCAGCTTGGGCGGGGGGTCCTACAATGAGCAGTTCTTC; CDR3aa: CASSLGGGSYNEQFF
v_gene: TRBV19; j_gene: TRBJ1-1; abundance: few; d_gene: .; CDR3nt: TGTGCCAGTAGTATAGGAAGGTTGAACACTGAAGCTTTCTTT; CDR3aa: CASSIGRLNTEAFF